This T cell receptor beta chain was identified in a study of cytomegalovirus exposure and HLA in healthy donors (dated by TCRdb to the late 2010s). A note on the overall study: An earlier analysis of roughly 500 of the donors reported approximately 280 Gb of sequence data and 117 million unique TCR beta sequences obtained from about 179 million T cells. An early release covering roughly 640 HLA-typed donors comprised approximately 300 gigabases of sequencing data and tens of millions of unique TCR sequences. Among the roughly 410 genotyped donors, 81% belonged to the genetic ancestry cluster associated with self-reported Caucasian donors. The study aimed to test whether signatures of past pathogen exposure could be identified by cataloging public T cell receptors. Using immunosequencing, the study profiled T cell repertoires from around 680 subjects and related those repertoires to cytomegalovirus serostatus. A separate validation cohort of over 95 different subjects was used in addition to the roughly 720-subject first cohort. The study combined high-throughput TCR immunosequencing, statistical association of individual TCRs with disease status, and machine learning to predict cytomegalovirus infection status. To study patterns of TCR occurrence, a later analysis re-analyzed previously published TCR beta repertoires from 550 to 800 donors and added high-resolution HLA genotyping. Rather than drawing on any new phenotypic data, the later analysis identified candidate immune exposures from TCR beta sequences and the way those sequences occurred across donors. In an earlier analysis of a few hundred of the donors, high-throughput TCR beta sequencing was used to judge whether each TCR beta V gene segment behaved as functional or pseudogenic. Donor age, sex, ethnicity and CMV serostatus were compiled alongside the repertoire data. A later genetic analysis took genome-wide SNP genotypes for 398 of the 666 donors and used that subset as a discovery cohort. All discovery cohort repertoires had been generated using a single sequencing platform. HLA typing included class I and class II loci at four-digit resolution. The number of donors typed differed by locus, with about 629-640 for A, B, C, DRB1 and DQB1, roughly 520 for DQA1, about 610 for DPA1, and around 430 for DPB1. Roughly 5 DR-DQ haplotypes were handled as single units for association and clustering, since linkage in the cohort was strong. Across some 400 genotyped donors of the cohort, an average of about 240,000 unique TCR beta nucleotide sequences per donor were sequenced, and approximately 19% of those sequences were non-productive. Points the paper makes about the study in general: According to a later analysis, TCR association rates differed among HLA loci, with DRB1 alleles showing the most associated TCRs and HLA-C alleles showing the fewest. A further reported finding was that TCR beta sequences accurately predicted the HLA-A and HLA-B alleles for most subjects in the first cohort. Immune exposure information for the cohort was limited to CMV serostatus. The sequencing pipeline was judged likely to have produced a cluster of highly shared sequence variants as a technical artifact. Correlated functional status among segregating V segments might be attributable to linkage disequilibrium, but an unknown experimental factor could not be ruled out. A later analysis found that HLA-associated TCR beta chains were more clonally expanded and had lower generation probabilities than equally common non-associated chains. In this cohort, only TCR beta chains were sequenced, and detectable features were limited by the absence of alpha or paired-chain data. Presence/absence analyses assumed roughly uniform sequencing depth across donors, an assumption that may not hold. In a later genetic analysis, a missense DCLRE1C variant was associated with V-gene and J-gene trimming of TCR beta chains, and the association was replicated in an independent cohort. Broadly in line with IMGT annotations, most TCR beta V segments showed up in productive rearrangements about 90% or about 30% of the time in an earlier analysis of several hundred of the donors. Across donors, most TCR sequences were observed very rarely, whereas some public TCRs were present in many individuals. Cytomegalovirus status was reported to be diagnosed by the classifier with high specificity and sensitivity in both the original and validation cohorts. At a false discovery rate of 0.05, a later analysis linked 16,000 or so TCR beta sequences to specific HLA alleles. In vitro tests confirmed that a few of the cytomegalovirus-associated TCR beta chains recognize cytomegalovirus antigens. A later analysis found that most CMV-associated TCR beta chains appeared HLA-restricted, with HLA associations seemingly driven largely by CMV exposure. Strong co-occurrence of HLA alleles, especially DR and DQ, made assigning TCR associations to individual alleles difficult. Because counts were too low, around 17 rarely observed V segments, including chromosome 9 orphons, were left out of the earlier analysis of about 620 of the donors. In a later genetic analysis, fewer N-insertions in productive TCRs were reported among donors in an Asian-associated ancestry cluster than the approximately 630-donor mean. The authors suggested that the approach could potentially be generalized to other disease states and immunological phenotypes. The 87-base-pair reads could not distinguish some IMGT-functional V segments, including TRBV6-2 and TRBV6-3, so those segments were excluded. Because some donors lacked HLA typing at each locus, the association tests relied only on the typed subset. A total of 150 or so TCR beta chains were listed by the study as associated with cytomegalovirus. Several of the top co-occurrence clusters appeared to be linked to parvovirus B19, influenza, CMV and Epstein-Barr virus, according to a later analysis.

The cohort was made up of approximately 670 healthy bone marrow donors. Cohort members were all nominally healthy when sampled, although unrecorded immune exposures were likely present. The donor tested CMV seronegative and was one of the 352 seronegative cohort members. Each donor provided a peripheral blood sample, and peripheral blood mononuclear cells were used for TCR beta sequencing. Genomic DNA extraction from the blood cell samples was performed with the Qiagen DNeasy Blood Extraction Kit. The CDR3 spans 16 residues, from the cysteine through the phenylalanine. The kept DNA is CDR3 alone, 48 bases in frame from the first base. Taken from the germline V gene (reference sequence), the CDR1 and CDR2 loops are SEHNR and FQNEAQ. Library prep was done by the immunoSEQ multiplex PCR assay. For the multiplex PCR, a mixture combining 60 forward primers for TCR Vbeta segments and 13 reverse primers for TCR Jbeta segments was used. A multiplex PCR assay on genomic DNA amplified the CDR3 region of rearranged TCR beta genes. The amplified TCR beta libraries were sequenced on the Illumina HiSeq System as 87-base-pair reads. In the authors' own workflow: A later analysis tallied around 87 million unique TCR beta chains across the 666 repertoires, and about 12 million of those chains were shared by two or more donors. To remove PCR and sequencing errors, raw reads were error-corrected and collapsed into unique sequences using a nearest-neighbor algorithm that merged closely related sequences. To assign V, D and J gene segments, CDR3 sequences were aligned to IMGT reference sequences. For a sequence to be retained, at least a six-nucleotide match to both a V gene segment and a J gene segment was required. Rearrangements were called productive when the CDR3 lacked stop codons and stayed in frame with V and J; all others were non-productive. CDR3 was defined by IMGT convention, running from the second conserved V-encoded cysteine to the conserved J-encoded phenylalanine. In an earlier analysis of 587 of the donors, sequences lacking an unambiguous match to a single V gene segment were excluded. In an earlier analysis of around 590 of the donors, a V segment was called functional when productive rearrangements were above 56.7%, and segregating when the standard deviation between donors exceeded 5%. A statistical classification framework was developed to diagnose cytomegalovirus status using the catalog of TCR beta chain sequences. A later analysis assigned V and J genes by comparing TCR nucleotide sequences with IMGT/GENE-DB human TR gene sequences. In a later analysis, CDR3 sequences and most-parsimonious VDJ recombination scenarios were assigned using the TCRdist pipeline. In a later analysis, each TCR beta chain was defined by its CDR3 amino acid sequence together with its V-gene family, and reads without a unique V-gene family were excluded. As a way to deal with suspected cross-contamination and a sequencing artifact, a later analysis dropped 640 or so nucleotide sequences that were highly shared and had low generation probability. In a later analysis, a clonal expansion index for each public chain was calculated from normalized within-repertoire ranks of inferred template counts. In a later analysis, generation probabilities were computed using a VDJ recombination model fitted to out-of-frame rearrangements, and the results were checked against IGoR. In a later analysis, hypergeometric tests were used to score TCR-TCR, TCR-HLA and TCR-CMV co-occurrence, with a repertoire-size bias correction applied to TCR pairs. False discovery rates were estimated in a later analysis by permuting HLA or CMV assignments 20 times. In a later analysis, co-occurring TCRs were grouped using DBSCAN, with TCRdist sequence similarity added in when clustering inside HLA-allele-positive subsets. Repertoires with fewer than 30,000 or more than 120,000 public chains were left out of co-occurrence clustering, as were five repertoires with anomalous nucleotide sharing. The clones in this table, taken by TCRdb from immuneACCESS, are in-frame only. Not every clone is retained; where verified, under half of the shortfall comes from an unresolved V gene, and the cause of the rest is unknown. V and J calls and clone size are given by that table; D and trimming were obtained from the DNA. Recorded for this sample are approximately 140,000 clones; 60% to 85% of them occurred a single time. The ten largest clones capture approximately 0.97% of the sample.

As for this clone: The specificity of this receptor is unknown. A read error may produce the germline difference seen at one junction end.

The chain employs TRBV7-9 and TRBJ1-1, and 8 junctional nucleotides match TRBD1. The clonotype comes from a young man in good health and CMV-seronegative. The sample comprised PBMCs. DNA sequence: TGTTCCAGCAGTTCACTTGTTCGACAGGGGCATCGCGAAGCTTTCTTT. Its coded protein is CSSSSLVRQGHREAFF.